The 26 T cell receptor beta chains listed next were all sequenced from one sample in a study of blood T cell repertoires in COVID-19. Clones were read by immunoSEQ multiplex PCR, and TCRdb kept only the in-frame ones, dropping some. The sample yields about 240,000 clones, 87% seen once. The source material was PBMCs or T cells enriched from blood (not recorded which). These TCRs come from a woman in her thirties with acute COVID-19.

This chain's CDR3 is CASSDRTLSNQPQHF. Written as DNA, the CDR3 is TGTGCCAGTAGTGATCGGACACTTAGCAATCAGCCCCAGCATTTT. The gene calls are TRBV19 and TRBJ1-5, with D maybe TRBD1 (5 bases). Trimming took off 5 bases at V and 0 bases at J, with 11 bases between the two ends. Germline V gene lookup returns CDR1 LNHDA and CDR2 SQIVND (reference sequence). CDR3 length equals 15 residues.

The chain uses TRBV13 and TRBJ2-3; 9 nucleotides match TRBD2. CDR1 is PRHDT and CDR2 is FYEKMQ in the germline V gene (reference sequence). V trimming: 4 bases; J trimming: 1 base; junction bases outside the gene matches: 6. The CDR3 covers 16 residues. DNA of the CDR3: TGTGCCAGCAGCTACCCTAGCGGGGTGGGCACAGATACGCAGTATTTT. Protein sequence: CASSYPSGVGTDTQYF.

J is TRBJ1-2 and V is TRBV6-5; 8 bases fit TRBD1. V lost 2 bases and J lost 3; bases outside the gene matches: 5. The CDR3 runs 15 residues. CDR1 is MNHEY, CDR2 SVGAGI, per germline. The CDR3 loop is CASSYAQGADYGYTF. The CDR3 DNA follows: TGTGCCAGCAGTTACGCCCAGGGGGCAGACTATGGCTACACCTTC.

The V gene is TRBV5-4, the J gene TRBJ1-2, with D tentatively TRBD1 (5 bases). Germline assignment: CDR1 SGHNT and CDR2 YYREEE (reference sequence). The CDR3 length is 13 residues. V was trimmed by 9 bases and J by 6 bases, leaving 18 bases between them. In nucleotides, the CDR3 is TGTGCCATCCTACTTCAGGGAGGAGATGGCTACACCTTC. Amino acids: CAILLQGGDGYTF.

The chain has TRBV30 and TRBJ1-5; D remains ambiguous. The CDR3 runs to 15 residues. Germline-derived CDR1 and CDR2 are GTSNPN and SVGIG (reference sequence). V was trimmed by 6 bases and J by 2 bases, leaving 17 bases between them. The CDR3 loop is CACSYRGIGNQPQHF. CDR3 DNA sequence: TGTGCCTGTTCTTACCGGGGAATTGGCAATCAGCCCCAGCATTTT.

In this sample, this clone turned up a few times. The chain employs TRBV28 and TRBJ2-2; no reliable D call. V lost 4 bases and J lost 5, with 8 bases in between. Germline V CDR1 and CDR2: MDHEN, SYDVKM. The CDR3 consists of 13 residues. CDR3 residues: CASSYQDTGELFF. The CDR3 region has the DNA TGTGCCAGCAGTTACCAGGATACCGGGGAGCTGTTTTTT.

The J gene is TRBJ1-4, the V gene TRBV19; 9 bases match TRBD1. This CDR3 has 14 amino acids. The germline V gene encodes CDR1 LNHDA and CDR2 SQIVND (reference sequence). V was pared by 5 bases and J by 5 bases, with 3 bases of the junction left unmatched. CDR3 sequence: CASSRTGVNEKLFF. The CDR3 region has the DNA TGTGCCAGTAGTCGGACAGGGGTGAATGAAAAACTGTTTTTT.

The rearrangement links TRBV11-2 to TRBJ2-2; 7 positions match TRBD2. The CDR3 length is 17 residues. CDR1 is SGHAT, CDR2 FQNNGV, per germline. With 4 bases clipped from V and 1 base from J, the junction kept 9 bases outside the gene matches. CDR3: CASSSPLTSQNTGELFF. CDR3 bases: TGTGCCAGCAGCTCGCCCTTGACTAGCCAGAACACCGGGGAGCTGTTTTTT.

This clone was seen once. The J gene is TRBJ2-5, the V gene TRBV29-1; weak D call: TRBD2 (6 bases). The V and J ends lost 5 bases and 1 base respectively, with 8 bases between them. Germline V gene data show CDR1 as SQVTM and CDR2 as ANQGSEA. This CDR3 is 12 amino acids long. The CDR3 loop reads CSVMEGQETQYF. The CDR3 coding sequence is TGCAGCGTTATGGAGGGCCAAGAGACCCAGTACTTC.

The chain employs TRBV2 and TRBJ1-2, with a tentative D call TRBD1 (6 bases). V shed 9 bases and J shed 0 bases, with 20 bases lying between them. There are 16 residues in the CDR3. From germline, CDR1 is SNHLY and CDR2 FYNNEI. CDR3 in amino acids: CASRSGAVGTNYGYTF. In DNA form, the CDR3 reads TGTGCCAGTCGATCAGGGGCAGTTGGGACTAACTATGGCTACACCTTC.

CDR3 amino acids: CSVEDRQFLGGYTF. For the CDR3, the DNA is TGCAGCGTTGAAGATCGGCAGTTTCTAGGTGGCTACACCTTC. This chain uses TRBV29-1 with TRBJ1-2; D not resolved. This CDR3 comprises 14 residues. Per germline, CDR1 SQVTM and CDR2 ANQGSEA. V was clipped by 0 bases and J by 7 bases, with 15 bases between them.

This chain uses TRBV7-8 with TRBJ2-2; D is perhaps TRBD2 (6 bases). Trimming cost V 4 bases and J 1 base, with 10 bases left between them. The CDR3 is 15 amino acids. The germline CDR1 and CDR2 sequences are SGHVS and FQNEAQ. The CDR3 sequence: CASSWLEGNTGELFF. The CDR3, as DNA: TGTGCCAGCAGCTGGTTGGAGGGGAACACCGGGGAGCTGTTTTTT. Full variable domain (remainder filled in from reference TRBV7-8 and TRBJ2-2): GAGVSQSPRYKVAKRGQDVALRCDPISGHVSLFWYQQALGQGPEFLTYFQNEAQLDKSGLPSDRFFAERPEGSVSTLKIQRTQQEDSAVYLCASSWLEGNTGELFFGEGSRLTVL.

This clone was seen only a few times. The chain is built from TRBV27 and TRBJ1-5, with D unclear. The CDR3 runs to 15 residues. Trimming cost V 4 bases and J 5 bases, with 15 bases left between them. Germline V CDR1 and CDR2: MNHEY, SMNVEV (reference sequence). DNA of the CDR3: TGTGCCAGCAGTTCTTTAGGAGGGTACGATCAGCCCCAGCATTTT. This codes for CASSSLGGYDQPQHF.

The chain has TRBV6-4 and TRBJ1-1, with TRBD1 matching 8 bases. Germline assignment: CDR1 MRHNA and CDR2 SNTAGT. The J segment lost 7 bases and the V segment lost 3 bases, leaving 1 base of the junction unmatched. The CDR3 length is 12 residues. The CDR3 protein is CASSEGTGEAFF. DNA of the CDR3: TGTGCCAGCAGTGAAGGGACAGGTGAAGCTTTCTTT.

This chain joins TRBV7-2 and TRBJ1-1, with D uncertain. This CDR3 has 13 amino acids. With 5 bases removed from V and 2 bases from J, the gap between germline ends came to 9 bases. Germline V gene data show CDR1 as SGHTA and CDR2 as FQGNSA. CDR3 sequence (DNA): TGTGCCAGCAGCCAAAGAGGTAACACTGAAGCTTTCTTT. Translated: CASSQRGNTEAFF.

V gene TRBV28 combines with J gene TRBJ1-6, with D possibly being TRBD1 (6 bases). The V gene's germline CDR1 is MDHEN and CDR2 SYDVKM. The CDR3 loop spans 14 amino acids. Trimming pared 6 bases from V and 14 bases from J, leaving 20 bases between. The CDR3, as DNA: TGTGCCAGCAGCACCACCGGGACCGGGACAACCCTCCACTTT. Translation gives CASSTTGTGTTLHF.

In DNA, the CDR3 is TGTGCCAGCAGCCAATCCGGGGTTAATTCACCCCTCCACTTT. It translates to CASSQSGVNSPLHF. The chain is built from TRBV16 and TRBJ1-6; no reliable D call. The CDR3 extends over 14 amino acids. Trimming left V 0 bases short and J 6 bases short, with 6 bases between. Looked up from germline, CDR1 is KGHSY and CDR2 is FQNENV.

This clone showed up just a few times. This rearrangement joins TRBV10-1 to TRBJ2-3; D call uncertain. CDR1 WNHNN and CDR2 SYGVQD come from the germline V gene (reference sequence). Trimming stripped 3 bases from V and 4 bases from J, with 5 bases between. This CDR3 comprises 12 residues. The CDR3 DNA reads TGCGCCAGCAGTGATACTGCAGATACGCAGTATTTT. Residues: CASSDTADTQYF.

The genes are TRBV19 and TRBJ2-2, with a weak D call TRBD1 (5 bases). Deletions cut 2 bases from V and 7 bases from J, with 5 bases between. The CDR3 has 12 residues. Germline V gene data show CDR1 as LNHDA and CDR2 as SQIVND (reference sequence). CDR3 DNA sequence: TGTGCCAGTAGTATAAGGGGCGGGGAGCTGTTTTTT. Protein product: CASSIRGGELFF.

This chain links TRBV6-4 with TRBJ1-1, with D tentatively TRBD1 (6 bases). Germline V gene sequence: CDR1 MRHNA, CDR2 SNTAGT. Trimming removed 3 bases from V and 3 bases from J, with 11 bases in between. The CDR3 extends over 14 amino acids. This chain's CDR3 is CASSEGASDTEAFF. The CDR3 coding sequence is TGTGCCAGCAGTGAGGGGGCCTCGGACACTGAAGCTTTCTTT.

The V call is TRBV5-6, the J call TRBJ1-2; no definite D call. The CDR3 sequence is 13 residues long. Trimming removed 2 bases at V and 7 bases at J, with 12 bases between. The V gene's germline CDR1 is SGHDT and CDR2 YYEEEE. The CDR3 nucleotides are TGTGCCAGCAGCTTAAGGCTCTCGGGTGGCTACACCTTC. Its translation: CASSLRLSGGYTF.

The J gene is TRBJ2-2, the V gene TRBV5-1; D remains unclear. Trimming cost V 5 bases and J 4 bases, with 6 bases left between them. The CDR3 has 12 amino acids. In germline, CDR1 is SGHRS, CDR2 YFSETQ. The CDR3 DNA is TGCGCCAGCAGTCCCCTCACCGGGGAGCTGTTTTTT. As protein: CASSPLTGELFF.

The V gene is TRBV2, the J gene TRBJ2-3; 8 bases agree with TRBD2. In germline, CDR1 is SNHLY, CDR2 FYNNEI. V gave up 10 bases and J gave up 5 bases; unmatched junction bases: 20. The CDR3 covers 17 residues. CDR3 DNA sequence: TGTGCCACTTCCCTAAGGGTGGCGGGGGGAGAGGTAGATACGCAGTATTTT. The encoded protein is CATSLRVAGGEVDTQYF.

This chain links TRBV2 with TRBJ1-1; 7 nucleotides agree with TRBD1. Germline V gene data show CDR1 as SNHLY and CDR2 as FYNNEI. V lost 0 bases and J lost 7; bases outside the gene matches: 11. CDR3 length equals 16 residues. CDR3 amino acids: CASSEAEGVQGNEAFF. The DNA for the CDR3 is TGTGCCAGCAGTGAAGCCGAAGGAGTACAGGGGAATGAAGCTTTCTTT.

This clone has a count of ten or more. The chain carries TRBV10-2 and TRBJ1-1; D gene uncertain. Germline lookup yields CDR1 WSHSY and CDR2 SAAADI. The V end lost 4 bases, the J end lost 0 bases, and 9 bases lay between the germline ends. The CDR3 has 14 residues. For the CDR3, the DNA is TGCGCCAGCAGTGTTAACAGCATGAACACTGAAGCTTTCTTT. Its protein product is CASSVNSMNTEAFF.

The chain recombines TRBV7-9 with TRBJ2-7; weak D call: TRBD1 (6 bases). CDR1 and CDR2 (germline): SEHNR, FQNEAQ (reference sequence). CDR3 length: 15 residues. The V and J ends lost 4 bases and 0 bases respectively, with 13 bases between them. The CDR3 sequence: CASSSGQPGSYEQYF. The CDR3 DNA reads as TGTGCCAGCAGCTCTGGACAGCCTGGCTCCTACGAGCAGTACTTC. The full variable domain, its missing parts supplied by reference TRBV7-9 and TRBJ2-7, is DTGVSQNPRHKITKRGQNVTFRCDPISEHNRLYWYRQTLGQGPEFLTYFQNEAQLEKSRLLSDRFSAERPKGSFSTLEIQRTEQGDSAMYLCASSSGQPGSYEQYFGPGTRLTVT.